This entry features one T cell receptor (beta chain) sequence. Its antigen remains unknown. The CDR3 runs to 16 residues. J gave up 5 bases and V 5 bases, and 11 bases lay outside the gene matches. CDR1 and CDR2 (germline): SEHNR, FQNEAQ (reference sequence). The data are from a study of shared clonotypes between healthy human individuals. Study observations and caveats: Enrolling few donors narrowed the genetic and exposure-history diversity that was represented. Between several donors, naive CD4 clonotypes were shared at a level of about 5.3%. Generation probabilities of non-shared clonotypes were lower (relative to those shared by all four donors).

For each subset, genomic DNA was distributed in equal portions over several immunoSEQ plates. TCRdb's copy holds only in-frame clones and misses some; the assay was immunoSEQ multiplex PCR. The table records a few million clones, approximately 94% of them present only once. Sequenced sample: naive CD4+ T cells sorted from blood. The subset: CD45RA+ positively selected. This chain uses TRBV7-9 with TRBJ2-7; 11 bases fit TRBD1. The sequence was collected from a man aged 18 to 29 in good health. The DNA for the CDR3 is TGTGCCAGCAGCCTAAGGAGACCGGGACAGGGGGACGAGCAGTACTTC. Its protein product is CASSLRRPGQGDEQYF.